These 16 T cell receptor beta chains came from one sample sequenced in a study of T cells in Graves' hyperthyroidism and ophthalmopathy. Amplification yielded TCR beta CDR3 regions, with RNA transcripts as the source. HTBI primers were used for first-round RT-PCR of the TCR CDR3. TCRdb used MiXCR to reprocess the multiplex PCR reads, holding one entry per CDR3 protein. The sample contains hundreds of thousands of distinct CDR3 sequences, around 13% of which appear only once. Specimen: blood. The receptor source for this set is a woman aged 18-30 years with Graves' hyperthyroidism.

The rearrangement joins TRBV5-6 to TRBJ2-7, with unresolved D. This CDR3 is 12 amino acids long. The ends were cut back, 5 bases at V and 6 bases at J, with 12 bases in the middle. Per germline, CDR1 SGHDT and CDR2 YYEEEE. CDR3 protein: CASSYGFTEQYF. The CDR3 DNA sequence: TGTGCCAGCAGTTATGGCTTTACCGAGCAGTACTTC.

This clonotype was seen many times. The DNA for the CDR3 is TGTGCCAGCAGTCAATACCTCCCGGGACAGGGGGTCAATGAGCAGTTCTTC. Protein: CASSQYLPGQGVNEQFF. The chain is built from TRBV12-3 or TRBV12-4 and TRBJ2-1; 11 nucleotides align to TRBD1. The CDR3 has 17 amino acids. With V trimmed by 5 bases and J by 6 bases, 12 bases remained unmatched.

This clonotype was counted at least ten times. The chain is built from TRBV20-1 and TRBJ1-4; the D gene is possibly TRBD1 (6 bases). The V gene lost 6 bases and the J gene lost 7 bases, with 12 bases spanning the gap. The CDR3 sequence is 12 residues long. The germline V gene encodes CDR1 DFQATT and CDR2 SNEGSKA (reference sequence). CDR3 nucleotide sequence: TGCAGTGCGTCAGGGGAGCGTGAAAAACTGTTTTTT. Its translation is CSASGEREKLFF.

The chain couples TRBV20-1 to TRBJ2-7, with D tentatively TRBD2 (5 bases). Germline V gives CDR1 DFQATT, CDR2 SNEGSKA (reference sequence). This CDR3 has 13 residues. V was pared by 7 bases and J by 2 bases, with 15 bases between. Here the CDR3 DNA reads TGCAGTGTAAAACATCCCGGGGCCTACGAGCAGTACTTC. Translating gives CSVKHPGAYEQYF.

Worth noting for this clonotype: Being one base from a much bigger clone, this may be a read error. V gene TRBV2 combines with J gene TRBJ2-3, with 8 bases matching TRBD1. The last part of the DNA fits TRBJ1-5 better; the J call may be wrong. There are 15 residues in the CDR3. CDR1 and CDR2 (germline): SNHLY, FYNNEI. CDR3 sequence (DNA): TGTGCCAGCAGGGAGGGACAGGCGGGGGCAGATACGCAGCATTTT. As protein: CASREGQAGADTQHF.

The chain recombines TRBV3-1 with TRBJ2-2; D unresolved. Trimming took 5 bases from V and 8 from J, leaving 15 bases between them. The CDR3 is 14 amino acids. Germline values: CDR1 LGHDT, CDR2 YNNKEL (reference sequence). The CDR3 sequence: CASSSLDRRGELFF. The CDR3 nucleotides are TGTGCCAGCAGCTCCCTTGACCGAAGGGGGGAGCTGTTTTTT.

The table lists this clonotype with a few counts. This may be a read error: a much more frequent sequence differs by one nucleotide. The chain couples TRBV28 to TRBJ1-1, with D perhaps TRBD1 (6 bases). The CDR3 has 14 amino acids. V was shortened by 5 bases and J by 5 bases, with 15 bases between the two germline ends. The germline gives CDR1 MDHEN, CDR2 SYDVKM. CDR3 amino acids: CASSALQGKTEAFF. CDR3 bases: TGTGCCAGCAGTGCCCTACAGGGAAAAACTGAAGCTTTCTTT.

This chain links TRBV15 with TRBJ1-5; maybe TRBD1 (6 bases). Trimming left V 5 bases short and J 4 bases short, with 18 bases between. CDR1 is LNHNV, CDR2 YYDKDF, per germline (reference sequence). The CDR3 covers 16 residues. The CDR3 DNA reads TGTGCCACCAGCTCAGGGGCTATTAAAGGTAATCAGCCCCAGCATTTT. Amino acid sequence: CATSSGAIKGNQPQHF.

There are many counts of this clonotype. The genes are TRBV30 and TRBJ2-3; TRBD2 agrees at 9 bases. The CDR3 covers 13 residues. Germline CDR1 reads GTSNPN; CDR2 reads SVGIG (reference sequence). J gave up 5 bases and V 7 bases, and 7 bases lay outside the gene matches. DNA of the CDR3: TGTGCCTACTGGCTAGCGGGAAGAGATACGCAGTATTTT. As protein: CAYWLAGRDTQYF.

This clonotype has just one count. A single base separates this from a much larger clone, so it may be a read error. The conserved closing phenylalanine or tryptophan is absent in this CDR3, likely reflecting a read error. The V and J genes are TRBV30 and TRBJ2-7; D is perhaps TRBD1 (5 bases). Trimming stripped 4 bases from V and 2 bases from J, with 18 bases between. The V gene's germline CDR1 is GTSNPN and CDR2 SVGIG (reference sequence). This CDR3 contains 15 residues. CDR3 sequence: CAWMVGIGRAYEQYL. The CDR3 DNA reads TGTGCCTGGATGGTGGGGATTGGCAGGGCCTACGAGCAGTACTTA.

This clonotype was seen more than once but under ten times. The rearrangement uses TRBV5-1 and TRBJ1-1; D call uncertain. The germline CDR1 and CDR2 sequences are SGHRS and YFSETQ. The CDR3 contains 14 residues. The CDR3 region has the DNA TGCGCTAGCGCGACCGTGGCCGGAGAGGTTGAAGCTTTCTTT. Protein product: CASATVAGEVEAFF.

This clonotype was observed many times. V is TRBV27 and J is TRBJ2-5; D unresolved. The V end was cut by 5 bases, the J end by 1 base, with 14 bases between. Germline-derived CDR1 and CDR2 are MNHEY and SMNVEV (reference sequence). There are 15 residues in the CDR3. The CDR3 nucleotides are TGTGCCAGCAGTGAGAGTATCGCATCCCAAGAGACCCAGTACTTC. Amino acids: CASSESIASQETQYF.

This clonotype came up many times. V is TRBV29-1 and J is TRBJ2-1; 11 bases agree with TRBD2. The CDR3 loop spans 12 amino acids. Trimming removed 7 bases from V and 5 bases from J; junction bases left unmatched: 1. From germline, CDR1 is SQVTM and CDR2 ANQGSEA. The CDR3 region has the DNA TGCAGCGAGGGACTAGCGGACAATGAGCAGTTCTTC. Protein: CSEGLADNEQFF.

Many counts were recorded for this clonotype. The chain is built from TRBV18 and TRBJ2-4, with D possibly TRBD2 on 5 matching bases. CDR3 length equals 15 residues. Germline CDR1 KGHSH, CDR2 LQKENI. The V and J ends lost 0 bases and 3 bases respectively, with 9 bases between them. The CDR3 region has the DNA TGTGCCAGCTCACCACCGATGGGGAGCAAAAACATTCAGTACTTC. This sequence encodes CASSPPMGSKNIQYF.

This clonotype was counted between two and nine times. CDR3 loop: CASSPLVGTGTDTQYF. CDR3 DNA sequence: TGTGCCAGCTCACCACTAGTCGGGACAGGGACCGATACGCAGTATTTT. The chain joins TRBV18 to TRBJ2-3; TRBD1 agrees at 9 bases. V dropped 1 base and J dropped 6; count of bases not matched to a gene: 8. The CDR3 loop spans 16 amino acids. Germline V CDR1 and CDR2: KGHSH, LQKENI. The whole variable domain, remainder taken from reference TRBV18 and TRBJ2-3, is NAGVMQNPRHLVRRRGQEARLRCSPMKGHSHVYWYRQLPEEGLKFMVYLQKENIIDESGMPKERFSAEFPKEGPSILRIQQVVRGDSAAYFCASSPLVGTGTDTQYFGPGTRLTVL.

This clonotype was seen repeatedly, ten times or more. The CDR3 here is CASKRSGGYNEQFF. In DNA, the CDR3 is TGTGCCAGCAAAAGGAGCGGGGGTTACAATGAGCAGTTCTTC. The chain is built from TRBV6-2 or TRBV6-3 and TRBJ2-1, with 8 bases aligning to TRBD2. CDR3 length: 14 amino acids. CDR1 and CDR2 from the germline V gene are MNHEY and SVGEGT. The J segment lost 4 bases and the V segment lost 7 bases, leaving 6 bases of the junction unmatched.